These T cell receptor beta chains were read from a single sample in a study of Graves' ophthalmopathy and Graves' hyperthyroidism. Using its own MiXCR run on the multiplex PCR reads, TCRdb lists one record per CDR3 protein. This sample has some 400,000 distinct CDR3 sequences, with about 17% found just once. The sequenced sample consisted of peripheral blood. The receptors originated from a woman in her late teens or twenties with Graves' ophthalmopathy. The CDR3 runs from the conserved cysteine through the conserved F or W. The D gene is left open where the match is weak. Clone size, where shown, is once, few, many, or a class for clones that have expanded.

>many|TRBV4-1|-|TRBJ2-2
TGCGCCAGCAGATTAGAGGACCGACCCGGGGAGCTGTTTTTT
CASRLEDRPGELFF
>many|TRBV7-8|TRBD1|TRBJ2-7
TGTGCCAGCAGCTTAGCGTATGGGGACAGGGGCTACGAGCAGTACTTC
CASSLAYGDRGYEQYF
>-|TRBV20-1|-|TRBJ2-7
TGCAGTGTACGGACCCCGCCCCTCCTCGAGCAGTACTTC
CSVRTPPLLEQYF
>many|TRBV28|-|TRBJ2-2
TGTGCCAGCGGGAGAAGTTTAACCGGGGAGCTGTTTTTT
CASGRSLTGELFF
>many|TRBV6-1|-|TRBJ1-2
TGTGGAGGCAGGACAGCGAGCTATGGCTACACCTTC
CGGRTASYGYTF
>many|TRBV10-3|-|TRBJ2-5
TGTGCCATCAGTGGGGGGGGGCCACAAGAGACCCAGTACTTC
CAISGGGPQETQYF
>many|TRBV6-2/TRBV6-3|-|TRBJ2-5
TGTGCCAGCAGCATCTTCCCCCGGGTCTCCCCGCGGAGATCTTTAGGAGAGACCCAGTACTTC
CASSIFPRVSPRRSLGETQYF
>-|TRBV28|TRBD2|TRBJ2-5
TGTGCCAGCAGCCAAAGCCTCGGACTAGTGGAGACCCAGTACTTC
CASSQSLGLVETQYF
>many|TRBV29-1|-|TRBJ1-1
TGCAGCGTTGTGACTATAGTGGGGGCGTTTCCATACGTGAACACTGAAGCTTTCTTT
CSVVTIVGAFPYVNTEAFF
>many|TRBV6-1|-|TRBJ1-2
TGTGCCAGCGGCCGCCCGGCGGGCTTCTATGGCTACACCTTC
CASGRPAGFYGYTF
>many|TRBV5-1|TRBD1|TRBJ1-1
TGCGCCAGCAGCTTGGAGGACAGGGGGAGGGCTTTCTTT
CASSLEDRGRAFF
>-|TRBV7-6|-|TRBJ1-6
TGTGCCAGCAGTCCCCTGGGACCAAATTCACCCCTCCACTTT
CASSPLGPNSPLHF
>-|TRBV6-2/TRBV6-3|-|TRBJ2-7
TGTGCCATCTCTCGACGTCTTGATAGTAAGCAGTACTTC
CAISRRLDSKQYF
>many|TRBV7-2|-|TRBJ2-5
TGTGCCAGCAGCTTTGATCGGGGGCCAGGGGAGACCCAGTACTTC
CASSFDRGPGETQYF
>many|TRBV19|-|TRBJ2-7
TGTGCCAGTAGTATAGATCGGAGGGCGAGGACCTACGAGCAGTACTTC
CASSIDRRARTYEQYF
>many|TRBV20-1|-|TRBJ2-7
TGCAGTGCTAGGGGGGCGTCAGGGTACGAGCAGTACTTC
CSARGASGYEQYF
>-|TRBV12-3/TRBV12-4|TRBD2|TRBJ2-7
TGTGCCAGCAGTCTAACGGGACTAGCGGGAGACGTCTACGAGCAGTACTTC
CASSLTGLAGDVYEQYF
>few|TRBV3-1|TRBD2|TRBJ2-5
TGTGCCAGCAGCCAAGGTCGACTAGCCCGAGAGACCCAGTACTTC
CASSQGRLARETQYF
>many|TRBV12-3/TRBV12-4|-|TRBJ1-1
TGTGCCAGCAGTAGCCTAAGGAACACTGAAGCTTTCTTT
CASSSLRNTEAFF
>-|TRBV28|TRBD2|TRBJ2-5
TGTGCCAGCGGATCTCACCCGGGAGGAAACCAAGAGACCCAGTACTTC
CASGSHPGGNQETQYF
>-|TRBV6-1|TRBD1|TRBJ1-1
TGTGCCAGCAGTGGACCCCGGGGACAGATTCTAGTGGACACTGAAGCTTTCTTT
CASSGPRGQILVDTEAFF
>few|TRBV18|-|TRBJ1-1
TGTGCCAGCTCACCACAGGTCGAGTATACTGAAGCTTTCTTT
CASSPQVEYTEAFF
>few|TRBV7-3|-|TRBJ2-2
TGTGCCAGCAGCCCCTCGGACGGGAACACCGGGGAGCTGTTTTTT
CASSPSDGNTGELFF
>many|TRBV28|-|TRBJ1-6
TGTGCCAGCAGTTTGGGGACCCTGAATTCACCCCTCCACTTT
CASSLGTLNSPLHF
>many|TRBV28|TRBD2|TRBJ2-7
TGTGCCAGCAGTCCTGGACTAGCGGCAGCCTACGAGCAGTACTTC
CASSPGLAAAYEQYF
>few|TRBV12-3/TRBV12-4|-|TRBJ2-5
TGTGCCAGCAGTTTAGGGGACGGACGTAACCAAGAGACCCAGTACTTC
CASSLGDGRNQETQYF
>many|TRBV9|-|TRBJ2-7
TGTGCCAGCAGCGTAGATATGGGGGGTTTAGGGGAGCAGTACTTC
CASSVDMGGLGEQYF
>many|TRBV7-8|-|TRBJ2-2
TGTGCCAGCAGCTTATGGGGAAGAGGGTCGAACACCGGGGAGCTGTTTTTT
CASSLWGRGSNTGELFF
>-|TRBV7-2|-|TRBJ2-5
TGTGCCAGCAGCTCGGGACAAATGGCCCAGTACTTC
CASSSGQMAQYF
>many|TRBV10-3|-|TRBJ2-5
TGTGCCATCAGGGGCTTAGCAGGAGAGACCCAGTACTTC
CAIRGLAGETQYF
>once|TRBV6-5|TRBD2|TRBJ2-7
TGTGCCAGCAGCTTAGCGATTAGGAGCGGGGGGCCCGAGCAGTACTTC
CASSLAIRSGGPEQYF
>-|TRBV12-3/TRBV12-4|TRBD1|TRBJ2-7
TGTGCCAGCAGCTACAGGGGTCACCATCGGGAGCAGTACTTC
CASSYRGHHREQYF
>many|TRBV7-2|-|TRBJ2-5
TGTGCCAGCAGCTTTGGGACAAGAGAACAAGAGACCCAGTACTTC
CASSFGTREQETQYF
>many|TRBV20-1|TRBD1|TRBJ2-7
TGCAGTGCTAGAGATCTGGGACAGGCCCTCGCCTACGAGCAGTACTTC
CSARDLGQALAYEQYF
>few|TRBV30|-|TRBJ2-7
TGTGCCTGGGGATCCGGGGCTCAGGGGTACGAGCAGTACTTC
CAWGSGAQGYEQYF
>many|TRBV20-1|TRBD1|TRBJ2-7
TGCAGTGCTAGAGAGTGGACAGGGGACTACGAGCAGTACTTC
CSAREWTGDYEQYF
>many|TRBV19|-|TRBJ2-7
TGTGCCAGTAGTCCCCGGGGGACTCGCGACGATGAGCAGTACTTC
CASSPRGTRDDEQYF
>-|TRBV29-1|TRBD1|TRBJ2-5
TGCAGCGCTCCGGGACAGGGCGGGGAGACCCAGTACTTC
CSAPGQGGETQYF
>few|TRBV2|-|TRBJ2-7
TGTGCCAGCGGGGCAGCGCGACCCTACGAGCAGTACTTC
CASGAARPYEQYF
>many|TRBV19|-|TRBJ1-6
TGTGCCAGTAGTCCAACCGGAGACAGCAGTTTTTATAATTCACCCCTCCACTTT
CASSPTGDSSFYNSPLHF
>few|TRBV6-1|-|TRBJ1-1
TGTGCCAACAGATGGACCACTGAAGCCTTCTTT
CANRWTTEAFF
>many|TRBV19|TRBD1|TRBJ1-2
TGTGCCAGTATGGGACAGCTAGCTAACTATGGCTACACCTTC
CASMGQLANYGYTF
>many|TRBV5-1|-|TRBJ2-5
TGCGCCAGCAGCTTGGCACAGGGTTGGCAAGAGACCCAGTACTTC
CASSLAQGWQETQYF
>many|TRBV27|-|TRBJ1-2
TGTGCCAGCAGTTTCGTCATCCGGGACAAAACGCTGGGCTACACCTTC
CASSFVIRDKTLGYTF
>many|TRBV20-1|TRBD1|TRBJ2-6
TGCAGTGCTAGAGGACAGGGGGGGGCCAACGTCCTGACTTTC
CSARGQGGANVLTF
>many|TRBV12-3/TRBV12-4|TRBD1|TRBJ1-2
TGTGCCAGCGGCCCTTTACAGGGGTTCCTTGGCTACACCTTC
CASGPLQGFLGYTF
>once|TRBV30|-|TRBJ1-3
TGTGCCTGGAGTGTTACAGGGACGGGAAACACCATATATTTT
CAWSVTGTGNTIYF
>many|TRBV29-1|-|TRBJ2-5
TGCAGCGAAGGGACCCAGTACTTC
CSEGTQYF
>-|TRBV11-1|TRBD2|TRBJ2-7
TGTGCCAGCAGCCCAGCAACCGGACTAGCGGGAGGTAGCCCCTACGAGCAGTACTTC
CASSPATGLAGGSPYEQYF
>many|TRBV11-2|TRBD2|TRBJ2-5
TGTGCCAGCAGCCGTCGGGGGGGTACCCAAGAGACCCAGTACTTC
CASSRRGGTQETQYF
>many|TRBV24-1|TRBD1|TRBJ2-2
TGTGCCACCAGTGACCCGACCGGGACAGGGGGCCTCGCGAACACCGGGGAGCTGTTTTTT
CATSDPTGTGGLANTGELFF
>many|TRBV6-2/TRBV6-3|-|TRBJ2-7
TGTGCCACACGCTGGGCTTCACAAAGCTACGAGCAGTACTTC
CATRWASQSYEQYF
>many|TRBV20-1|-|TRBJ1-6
TGCAGTGCTAGCCCTCTACGGGGTAATTCACCCCTCCACTTT
CSASPLRGNSPLHF
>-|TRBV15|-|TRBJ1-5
TGTGCCACCTCCAGGAAAAGGAAAGTAGACACTAGCAATCAGCCCCAGCATTTT
CATSRKRKVDTSNQPQHF